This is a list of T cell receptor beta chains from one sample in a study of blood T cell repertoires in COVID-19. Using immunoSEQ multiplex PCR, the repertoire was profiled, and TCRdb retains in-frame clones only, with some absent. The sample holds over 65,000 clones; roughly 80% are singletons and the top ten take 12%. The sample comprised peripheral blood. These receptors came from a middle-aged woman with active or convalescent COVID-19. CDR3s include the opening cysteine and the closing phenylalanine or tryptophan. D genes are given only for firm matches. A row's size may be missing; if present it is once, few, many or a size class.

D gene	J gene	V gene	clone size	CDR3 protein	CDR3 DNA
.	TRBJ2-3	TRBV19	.	CASWDKGGTDTQYF	TGTGCCAGTTGGGACAAAGGCGGCACAGATACGCAGTATTTT
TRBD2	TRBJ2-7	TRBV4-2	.	CASSLNPGTSSYEQYF	TGTGCCAGCAGCTTGAACCCCGGGACTAGTTCCTACGAGCAGTACTTC
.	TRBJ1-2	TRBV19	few	CASSIGGANYGYTF	TGTGCCAGTAGTATCGGCGGAGCTAACTATGGCTACACCTTC
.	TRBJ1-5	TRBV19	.	CASSMGDRINQPQHF	TGTGCCAGTAGTATGGGAGACAGGATCAATCAGCCCCAGCATTTT
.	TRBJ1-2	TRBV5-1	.	CASSLVPENYGYTF	TGCGCCAGCAGCTTGGTGCCTGAGAACTATGGCTACACCTTC
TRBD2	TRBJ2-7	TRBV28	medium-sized	CASSLTSGRSEQYF	TGTGCCAGCAGTTTGACTAGCGGGAGAAGCGAGCAGTACTTC
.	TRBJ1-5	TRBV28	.	CASSLWGGSNQPQHF	TGTGCCAGCAGTCTGTGGGGGGGAAGCAATCAGCCCCAGCATTTT
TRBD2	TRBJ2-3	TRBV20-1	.	CSASSITSDLPRDTQYF	TGCAGTGCTAGTTCAATTACTAGCGACCTCCCCCGGGATACGCAGTATTTT
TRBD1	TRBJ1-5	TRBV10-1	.	CASSEATGAQPQHF	TGCGCCAGCAGTGAAGCGACAGGGGCTCAGCCCCAGCATTTT
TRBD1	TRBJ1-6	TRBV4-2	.	CASSQEGTGNSPLHF	TGTGCCAGCAGCCAGGAGGGGACAGGAAATTCACCCCTCCACTTT
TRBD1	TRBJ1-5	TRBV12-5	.	CASGLDTAGGGNQPQHF	TGTGCTAGTGGTTTGGACACGGCAGGGGGTGGCAATCAGCCCCAGCATTTT
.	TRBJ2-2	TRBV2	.	CASSEYGWTGELFF	TGTGCCAGCAGTGAATACGGGTGGACCGGGGAGCTGTTTTTT
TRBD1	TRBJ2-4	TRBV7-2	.	CASSRGQGSWGAKNIQYF	TGTGCCAGCAGCCGCGGACAGGGTTCTTGGGGGGCCAAAAACATTCAGTACTTC
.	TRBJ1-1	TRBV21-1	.	CATMREGGGTEAFF	TGTGCCACGATGAGGGAAGGGGGTGGGACTGAAGCTTTCTTT
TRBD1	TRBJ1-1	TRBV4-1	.	CASSQTPGQGITYTEAFF	TGCGCCAGCAGCCAAACACCGGGACAGGGAATTACTTACACTGAAGCTTTCTTT
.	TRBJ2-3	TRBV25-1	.	CASSEGRGTDTQYF	TGTGCCAGCAGCGAGGGCCGGGGCACAGATACGCAGTATTTT
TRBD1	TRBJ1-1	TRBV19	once	CATTDLDRAVRVAFF	TGTGCCACCACGGACCTGGACAGGGCAGTGCGGGTAGCTTTCTTT
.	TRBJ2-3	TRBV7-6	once	CASSRSGPTDTQYF	TGTGCCAGCAGCCGTAGCGGACCCACAGATACGCAGTATTTT
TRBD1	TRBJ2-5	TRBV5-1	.	CASSGTGGRAETQYF	TGCGCCAGCAGCGGTACAGGGGGGCGGGCCGAGACCCAGTACTTC
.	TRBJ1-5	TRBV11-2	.	CASSSQGSNQPQHF	TGTGCCAGCAGCTCACAGGGTAGCAATCAGCCCCAGCATTTT
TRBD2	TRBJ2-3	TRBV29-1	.	CSVEERRAGGGLGDTQYF	TGCAGCGTTGAAGAACGTCGCGCGGGCGGGGGGTTAGGAGATACGCAGTATTTT
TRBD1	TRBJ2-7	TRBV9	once	CASSVGGTGASYEQYF	TGTGCCAGCAGCGTAGGAGGGACAGGGGCTTCCTACGAGCAGTACTTC
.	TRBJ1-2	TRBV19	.	CASSTPRAGEEDGYTF	TGTGCCAGTAGTACCCCCCGGGCAGGGGAAGAGGATGGCTACACCTTC
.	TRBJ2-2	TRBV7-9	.	CASSLGYERTGELFF	TGTGCCAGCAGCTTAGGATACGAGAGGACCGGGGAGCTGTTTTTT
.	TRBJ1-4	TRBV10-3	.	CAISEMASTNEKLFF	TGTGCCATCAGTGAAATGGCCTCAACTAATGAAAAACTGTTTTTT
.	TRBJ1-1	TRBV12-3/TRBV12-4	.	CASSLPGGAEAFF	TGTGCCAGCAGTTTACCGGGAGGCGCTGAAGCTTTCTTT
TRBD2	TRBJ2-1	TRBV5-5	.	CASSSRLAGGISSYNEQFF	TGTGCCAGCAGCTCCCGACTAGCGGGGGGGATCAGCTCCTACAATGAGCAGTTCTTC
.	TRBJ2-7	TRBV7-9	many	CASSSGLGYYEQYF	TGTGCCAGCAGCTCGGGACTGGGTTACTACGAGCAGTACTTC
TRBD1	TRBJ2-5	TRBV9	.	CASSAHYRGETQYF	TGTGCCAGCAGCGCCCATTACAGGGGAGAGACCCAGTACTTC
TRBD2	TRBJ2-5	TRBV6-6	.	CASTTTSGRETQYF	TGTGCCAGCACCACGACTAGCGGACGAGAGACCCAGTACTTC
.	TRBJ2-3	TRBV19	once	CASSMLSGSSTDTQYF	TGTGCCAGTAGTATGTTAAGCGGTTCTAGCACAGATACGCAGTATTTT
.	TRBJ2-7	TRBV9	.	CASSVGGGGAPYYEQYF	TGTGCCAGCAGCGTAGGAGGGGGTGGGGCCCCCTACTACGAGCAGTACTTC
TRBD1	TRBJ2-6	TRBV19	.	CASSADRGRAGANVLTF	TGTGCCAGTAGTGCCGACAGGGGGCGGGCGGGGGCCAACGTCCTGACTTTC
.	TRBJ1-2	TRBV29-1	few	CSVGGQPTAYFYGYTF	TGCAGCGTTGGGGGGCAGCCGACAGCTTACTTCTATGGCTACACCTTC
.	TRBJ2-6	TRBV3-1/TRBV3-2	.	CASSQGVVSGANVLTF	TGTGCCAGCAGCCAAGGAGTGGTCTCTGGGGCCAACGTCCTGACTTTC
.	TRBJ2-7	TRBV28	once	CASSLGGRYEQYF	TGTGCCAGCAGTTTGGGGGGTCGCTACGAGCAGTACTTC
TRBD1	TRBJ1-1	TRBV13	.	CASSFGQGNTEAFF	TGTGCCAGCAGCTTCGGACAGGGGAACACTGAAGCTTTCTTT
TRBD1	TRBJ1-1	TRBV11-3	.	CASSPGQGVKGTEAFF	TGTGCCAGCAGCCCGGGACAGGGGGTTAAGGGGACTGAAGCTTTCTTT
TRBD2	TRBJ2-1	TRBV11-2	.	CASSLLAGPYNEQFF	TGTGCCAGCAGCTTGCTAGCGGGACCCTACAATGAGCAGTTCTTC
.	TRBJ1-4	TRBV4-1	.	CASSQDREKLFF	TGCGCCAGCAGCCAAGACAGAGAAAAACTGTTTTTT
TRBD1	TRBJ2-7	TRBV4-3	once	CASSQDRGDRGSYEQYF	TGCGCCAGCAGCCAAGATAGGGGGGACAGGGGCTCCTACGAGCAGTACTTC
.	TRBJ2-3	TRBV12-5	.	CASGSLGAGAADTQYF	TGTGCTAGTGGTTCCTTGGGGGCGGGAGCGGCAGATACGCAGTATTTT
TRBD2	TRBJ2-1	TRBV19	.	CASTDPGLATYNEQFF	TGTGCCAGTACCGATCCGGGACTAGCGACTTACAATGAGCAGTTCTTC
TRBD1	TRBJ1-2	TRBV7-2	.	CASSRSVDRLAGYTF	TGTGCCAGCAGCCGGTCTGTGGACAGGTTGGCTGGCTACACCTTC
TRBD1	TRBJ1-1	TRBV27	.	CASSFTGGGNTEAFF	TGTGCCAGCAGTTTCACAGGGGGGGGGAACACTGAAGCTTTCTTT
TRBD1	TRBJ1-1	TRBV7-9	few	CASSLGTAEAFF	TGTGCCAGCAGCTTGGGGACAGCAGAAGCTTTCTTT
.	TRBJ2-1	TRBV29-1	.	CSVDSPYSYNEQFF	TGCAGCGTTGATTCTCCTTACTCCTACAATGAGCAGTTCTTC